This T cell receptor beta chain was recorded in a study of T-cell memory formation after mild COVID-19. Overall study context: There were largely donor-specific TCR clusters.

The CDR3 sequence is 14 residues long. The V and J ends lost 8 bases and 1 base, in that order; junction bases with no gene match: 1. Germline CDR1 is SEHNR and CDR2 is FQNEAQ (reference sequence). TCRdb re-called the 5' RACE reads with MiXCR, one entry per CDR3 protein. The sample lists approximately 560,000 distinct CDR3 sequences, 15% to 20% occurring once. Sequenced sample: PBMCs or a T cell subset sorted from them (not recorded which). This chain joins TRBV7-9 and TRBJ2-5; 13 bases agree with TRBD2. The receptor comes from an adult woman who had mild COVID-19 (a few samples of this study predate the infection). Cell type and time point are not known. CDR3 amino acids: CASWTSGSQETQYF. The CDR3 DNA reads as TGTGCCAGCTGGACTAGCGGGAGCCAAGAGACCCAGTACTTC. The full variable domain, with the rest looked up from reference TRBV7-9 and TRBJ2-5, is DTGVSQNPRHKITKRGQNVTFRCDPISEHNRLYWYRQTLGQGPEFLTYFQNEAQLEKSRLLSDRFSAERPKGSFSTLEIQRTEQGDSAMYLCASWTSGSQETQYFGPGTRLLVL.